The rows below give T cell receptor beta chains drawn from one sample of a study of T cells in Graves' hyperthyroidism and ophthalmopathy. TCRdb itself ran the multiplex PCR reads through MiXCR, one entry per CDR3 protein. Found here are some 300,000 distinct CDR3 sequences, roughly 15% of them singletons; the top ten hold around 34%. Specimen: blood. These receptors were taken from a young man with Graves' hyperthyroidism. Each CDR3 is given with its conserved first and last residue. The D gene is left open where the match is weak. Expanded clones get a size class; other rows say once, few or many, or leave the size out.

TGTGCCAGCAGCGGACTAGTAGCAGATACGCAGTATTTT | CASSGLVADTQYF | TRBD2 | TRBJ2-3 | TRBV6-1 | .
TGTGCCAGCAACGTACAGGGAACTAATGAAAAACTGTTTTTT | CASNVQGTNEKLFF | . | TRBJ1-4 | TRBV9 | .
TGTGCCAGCAGTCCCCGGACAGGGGACCAGCCCCAGCATTTT | CASSPRTGDQPQHF | TRBD1 | TRBJ1-5 | TRBV12-3/TRBV12-4 | many
TGTGCCAGCTCGATGACTAGCGGGAACAATGAGCAGTTCTTC | CASSMTSGNNEQFF | TRBD2 | TRBJ2-1 | TRBV18 | few
TGTGCCAGTAGGAGTAGCGGGACGAGCTCCTACAATGAGCAGTTCTTC | CASRSSGTSSYNEQFF | TRBD2 | TRBJ2-1 | TRBV19 | few
TGCGCCAGCAGCTTACAGGGGAGCAATCAGCCCCAGCATTTT | CASSLQGSNQPQHF | TRBD1 | TRBJ1-5 | TRBV5-1 | many
TGCAGCGTGCTGGGAATGGCGACTGAAGCTTTCTTT | CSVLGMATEAFF | . | TRBJ1-1 | TRBV29-1 | many
TGTGCCAGCAGCGTAGGGGGTACGGCAGATTACGAGCAGTACTTC | CASSVGGTADYEQYF | . | TRBJ2-7 | TRBV9 | .
TGTGCCAGCAGTTACTTCAGGACAGGGGGCGCGGGGAACTATGGCTACACCTTC | CASSYFRTGGAGNYGYTF | TRBD1 | TRBJ1-2 | TRBV6-5 | .
TGTGCCAGCAGTTTATCCCATTACGAGCAGTACTTC | CASSLSHYEQYF | . | TRBJ2-7 | TRBV28 | many
TGTGCCAGCATGGCAGGTCCCTACGAGCAGTACTTC | CASMAGPYEQYF | . | TRBJ2-7 | TRBV6-1 | .
TGCAGCGTCGCCAAGCGCCAGGCTAGCACAGATACGCAGTATTTT | CSVAKRQASTDTQYF | . | TRBJ2-3 | TRBV29-1 | many
TGTGCCAGCAGCCCAGGGAGGGACTATGGCTACACCTTC | CASSPGRDYGYTF | . | TRBJ1-2 | TRBV7-9 | many
TGTGCCAGCAAAGCACAACGCTCTGGAAACACCATATATTTT | CASKAQRSGNTIYF | . | TRBJ1-3 | TRBV3-1 | many
TGCGCCAGCACCGCGACAGGGCGGGAGACCCAGTACTTC | CASTATGRETQYF | TRBD1 | TRBJ2-5 | TRBV5-1 | .
TGTGCCAGCAGCTTCAACAGGGTGACTGGAAACACCATATATTTT | CASSFNRVTGNTIYF | . | TRBJ1-3 | TRBV11-2 | many
TGTGCCAGCTACCGAGGGGCCGGAGTCCACACTGAAGCTTTCTTT | CASYRGAGVHTEAFF | . | TRBJ1-1 | TRBV18 | many
TGCAGTGCCCGCCGTTTCTTTGCTGACGAGCAGTACTTC | CSARRFFADEQYF | . | TRBJ2-7 | TRBV20-1 | many
TGCAGTGCTCGCTCGGGGACTAGCGGGAAAGATGAGCAGTTCTTC | CSARSGTSGKDEQFF | TRBD2 | TRBJ2-1 | TRBV20-1 | .
TGTGCCAGCAGCTCGGGACACCCGTCCTACAATGAGCAGTTCTTC | CASSSGHPSYNEQFF | . | TRBJ2-1 | TRBV6-2/TRBV6-3 | .
TGCGCCAGCAGCTTGAGTGGGTTACACAATGAGCAGTTCTTC | CASSLSGLHNEQFF | . | TRBJ2-1 | TRBV5-1 | many
TGCAGTGCCCATAGTGCGGGAGAAGCCGAGCAGTACTTC | CSAHSAGEAEQYF | TRBD2 | TRBJ2-7 | TRBV20-1 | few
TGCAGTGCTAGAGATCTGTCGAAGGGGACCTACGAGCAGGACTTC | CSARDLSKGTYEQDF | . | TRBJ2-7 | TRBV20-1 | .
TGTGCCACCAGTGATTCGGGGGAGCTGTTTTTT | CATSDSGELFF | . | TRBJ2-2 | TRBV24-1 | .
TGTGCCAGCAGCAAAACTGCGGTATATGAGCAGTTCTTC | CASSKTAVYEQFF | . | TRBJ2-1 | TRBV11-1 | many
TGTGCCAGCTCACCACGGGACGGGAAGAGAGATACGCAGTATTTT | CASSPRDGKRDTQYF | . | TRBJ2-3 | TRBV18 | many
TGTGCCAGCAACCCGACAGGGGGCTATCAGCCCCAGCATTTT | CASNPTGGYQPQHF | TRBD1 | TRBJ1-5 | TRBV6-1 | many
TGTGCCAGCACAAGATCAGGGGCGGTGGGCAATCAGCCCCAGCATTTT | CASTRSGAVGNQPQHF | . | TRBJ1-5 | TRBV27 | few
TGCGCCAGCAGGGACGCGGGGAGGGAACACACTGAAGCTTTCTTT | CASRDAGREHTEAFF | . | TRBJ1-1 | TRBV5-1 | .
TGCAGCGTTGAGTGGAGGCGTGGTAATACGCAGTATTTT | CSVEWRRGNTQYF | . | TRBJ2-3 | TRBV29-1 | .
TGTGCCAGCGCTAGGGACAGGGCGGATCAGCCCCAGCATTTT | CASARDRADQPQHF | TRBD1 | TRBJ1-5 | TRBV12-3/TRBV12-4 | few
TGTGCCTGGAGTGGGTACCCGCGGGATACGCAGTATTTT | CAWSGYPRDTQYF | . | TRBJ2-3 | TRBV30 | few